This T cell receptor (beta chain) was recovered during a study of regulatory T cells in long-lasting Graves disease. For the study at large: Graves' patients (newly diagnosed) had been on antithyroid drugs under 3 months.

Through Arm-PCR of CDR3 regions and iRepertoire HTBI primers, TCR beta libraries were built. TCRdb reanalysed the multiplex PCR reads using MiXCR and keeps one entry per CDR3 protein. Of 620,000 or so distinct CDR3 sequences listed, about 15% are singletons. Trimming left V 1 base short and J 1 base short, with 14 bases between. The CDR3 covers 16 residues. CDR1 and CDR2 from the germline V gene are DFQATT and SNEGSKA (reference sequence). This clonotype was seen at least ten times. Time point specified: newly diagnosed GD, antithyroid drugs for less than 3 months. The TCR library was prepared using RNA isolated from PBMCs. The same sample was also studied in work on T cells in Graves' hyperthyroidism and ophthalmopathy.

This specimen consisted of peripheral blood mononuclear cells (PBMCs), obtained at new diagnosis, from a patient treated with antithyroid drugs. The J gene is TRBJ1-5, the V gene TRBV20-1, with D unclear. The sequence derives from a young woman with Graves disease. CDR3 loop: CSARATYGSSNQPQHF. Written as DNA, the CDR3 is TGCAGTGCTAGAGCAACTTATGGGAGCAGCAATCAGCCCCAGCATTTT.